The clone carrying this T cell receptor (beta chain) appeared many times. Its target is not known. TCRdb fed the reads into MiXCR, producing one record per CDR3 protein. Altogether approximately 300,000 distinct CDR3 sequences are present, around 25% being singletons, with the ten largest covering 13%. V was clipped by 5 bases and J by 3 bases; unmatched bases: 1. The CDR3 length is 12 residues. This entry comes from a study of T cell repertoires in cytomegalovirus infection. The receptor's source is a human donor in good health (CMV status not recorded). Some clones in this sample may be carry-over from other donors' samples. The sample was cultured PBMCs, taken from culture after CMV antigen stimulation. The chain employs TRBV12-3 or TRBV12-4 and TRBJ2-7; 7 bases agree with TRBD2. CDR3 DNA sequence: TGTGCCAGCAGTGGGGGGGTCTACGAGCAGTACTTC. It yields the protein CASSGGVYEQYF.